The present TCR beta chain was sequenced within a study of T cell repertoires in cytomegalovirus infection. Study information: Carrying CMV and the relevant HLA type showed in public TCR beta signatures. General study points: Dominating the ex vivo response were HLA-C-restricted CMV-specific TCR beta clonotypes.

TCRdb reprocessed the reads with MiXCR, giving one entry per CDR3 protein. The sample carries about 490,000 distinct CDR3 sequences, less than 30% recorded once. Notes on this clonotype: Its antigen is unidentified.

The CDR3 is 15 residues long. CDR1 and CDR2 (germline): MNHEY, SMNVEV (reference sequence). With 4 bases clipped from V and 4 bases from J, the junction kept 8 bases outside the gene matches. Sequenced material: PBMCs. The chain uses TRBV27 and TRBJ1-2, with 8 nucleotides matching TRBD1. The TCR originated in a human donor in good health (CMV status not recorded). Some clones in this sample may be carry-over from other donors' samples. The CDR3 loop is CASSSGTGLGYGYTF. The CDR3 bases are TGTGCCAGCAGTTCCGGGACAGGCCTTGGCTATGGCTACACCTTC.